The clone carrying this T cell receptor beta chain occurred a few times. Its antigen is unknown. The sample comes from a study of T-cell memory formation after mild COVID-19. Across the study: Largely, the TCR clusters proved donor specific.

Study conclusions and caveats: CD4+ contracting clones lay mainly in CM and EM, CD8+ ones in EMRA. Later expanders leaned CD4+, whereas clones that contracted between day 15 and 85 were balanced CD4/CD8.

TCRdb redid the calling of the 5' RACE reads with MiXCR, one entry per CDR3 protein. The data contain 34,000 or so distinct CDR3 sequences, 7.7% of them singletons. Germline V gene sequence: CDR1 SNHLY, CDR2 FYNNEI. V was trimmed by 1 base and J by 1 base, leaving 4 bases between them. The CDR3 covers 13 residues. The origin of this receptor is a man aged 18-30 years who had mild COVID-19 (a few samples of this study predate the infection). Cell type and time point are not known. The sample comprised PBMCs or a T cell subset sorted from them (not recorded which). V usage is TRBV2 and J usage is TRBJ1-1; D is ambiguous. The CDR3 DNA is TGTGCCAGCAGTGAAGAAGGGAACACTGAAGCTTTCTTT. It specifies CASSEEGNTEAFF.